This T cell receptor (beta chain) comes out of a study of blood T cells in healthy people across ages. Study-wide results and caveats: While age rose, TCR beta diversity per million T cells dropped in a roughly linear way. Long-lived and aged donors differed, with more naive CD4+ cells and higher diversity in the long-lived.

There are a few counts of this clonotype. What it binds is unknown. The germline CDR1 and CDR2 sequences are SGHTA and FQGNSA. V lost 5 bases and J lost 2; bases outside the gene matches: 6. The CDR3 contains 17 residues. Drawing of peripheral blood yielded about 9.8 milliliters from each donor. For the second PCR, which ran for roughly 6 to 12 cycles, a sample-barcoded 5' primer and a J-beta primer mix were used. TCRdb re-called the 5' RACE reads through MiXCR, storing one row per CDR3 protein. The top ten clones hold about a fifth of a sample with 540,000 or so distinct CDR3 sequences, 27% of them seen once.

The sequence was collected from a woman in her sixties or seventies in good health. The chain couples TRBV7-2 to TRBJ2-5; 15 nucleotides align to TRBD2. Material for sequencing was blood. The CDR3 nucleotides are TGTGCCAGCAGCCTCGGACTAGCGGGGGGGCTGCAAGAGACCCAGTACTTC. Its protein product is CASSLGLAGGLQETQYF.